This T cell receptor beta chain derives from a study of neurological immune-mediated disorders. At least ten counts were recorded for this clonotype. What it binds is unknown. 2 million PBMCs stored at -80 C were the source of the unsorted libraries. Study-wide findings and caveats: Repertoires from 18 of 34 multiple sclerosis patients grouped phylogenetically into a related-CDR3 cluster, suggesting a possible signature.

TCRdb reprocessed the 5' RACE reads with MiXCR, giving one entry per CDR3 protein. There are under 80,000 distinct CDR3 sequences in the sample; 4.5% to 5.5% occur only once, and approximately 3.2% lies in the top ten. This CDR3 has 13 amino acids. Germline trimming cut 4 bases from V and 8 bases from J; bases unmatched to any gene: 7. The receptor was derived from a woman aged 45-59 years with multiple sclerosis. Input material: PBMCs. This sequence joins TRBV12-3 or TRBV12-4 and TRBJ1-2, with 7 bases identical to TRBD1. In nucleotides, the CDR3 is TGTGCCAGCAGTTCCGACAGGGTGTACGGCTACACCTTC. Translation: CASSSDRVYGYTF.